The T cell receptor beta chain described here comes from a study of beta chain features in type 1 diabetes. Points from the study as a whole: Compared with healthy donors, patients appeared to share more similar naive, central memory and regulatory TCRB repertoires. Type 1 diabetes patients had fewer VDJ junction insertions and more deletions.

Germline values: CDR1 KGHSH, CDR2 LQKENI. V lost 4 bases and J lost 6, with 20 bases in between. This CDR3 has 16 amino acids. This clone was found a few times. Its antigen is currently unknown. Reverse transcription of all isolated RNA meant that expressed TCRB transcripts were sequenced. Libraries were prepared by immunoSEQ multiplex PCR; TCRdb keeps only in-frame clonotypes and omits some of them. The sample lists under 250,000 clones; around 14% were seen once. The sequence derives from a woman aged 40 to 50 in good health. Sequenced: naive CD4+ T cells from blood. The J gene is TRBJ2-3, the V gene TRBV18; D possibly corresponds to TRBD2 (5 bases). The CDR3, as DNA: TGTGCCAGCTCACGACTACCGGACGGCCGCCGGGATACGCAGTATTTT. Protein product: CASSRLPDGRRDTQYF.